The source of this T cell receptor beta chain is a study of cytomegalovirus exposure and HLA in healthy donors. Germline-derived CDR1 and CDR2 are MNHEY and SMNVEV (reference sequence). CDR3 length: 19 residues. The ends were cut back, 2 bases at V and 4 bases at J, with 24 bases in the middle. Some clones are missing from TCRdb's copy, which holds only in-frame ones; the method was immunoSEQ multiplex PCR. The sample includes some 150,000 clones, 87% of them seen just once. The chain combines TRBV27 with TRBJ2-1; possible D gene TRBD2, 5 bases. The sequence came from a woman aged 25 to 45 in good health and CMV-seronegative. Sequenced material: PBMCs. CDR3 nucleotides: TGTGCCAGCAGTTTACGTAGCGTGGTGGCCTCGGACTCGTACAATGAGCAGTTCTTC. As protein: CASSLRSVVASDSYNEQFF.